The sequence of this T cell receptor beta chain was determined in a study of blood T cell repertoires in COVID-19. In the study's own analysis: It was from reference gene primer amplification that nucleated cell counts were estimated. Libraries were prepared by immunoSEQ multiplex PCR; TCRdb keeps only in-frame clonotypes and omits some of them. V, J and clone size were drawn from that table, and D and trimming were deduced from the DNA. The sample records 150,000 to 200,000 clones, more than 75% being singletons. CDR3 size: 18 residues. V was pared by 0 bases and J by 0 bases, with 15 bases between. The germline gives CDR1 LGHNA, CDR2 YNFKEQ.

The TCR comes from a man between 35 and 55 years old with active or convalescent COVID-19. Sequencing was performed on peripheral blood. This sequence joins TRBV4-2 and TRBJ1-5, with a possible D match to TRBD1 (5 bases). CDR3 bases: TGTGCCAGCAGCCAAGATCTGGACACCCGATTTAGCAATCAGCCCCAGCATTTT. Its translation: CASSQDLDTRFSNQPQHF.